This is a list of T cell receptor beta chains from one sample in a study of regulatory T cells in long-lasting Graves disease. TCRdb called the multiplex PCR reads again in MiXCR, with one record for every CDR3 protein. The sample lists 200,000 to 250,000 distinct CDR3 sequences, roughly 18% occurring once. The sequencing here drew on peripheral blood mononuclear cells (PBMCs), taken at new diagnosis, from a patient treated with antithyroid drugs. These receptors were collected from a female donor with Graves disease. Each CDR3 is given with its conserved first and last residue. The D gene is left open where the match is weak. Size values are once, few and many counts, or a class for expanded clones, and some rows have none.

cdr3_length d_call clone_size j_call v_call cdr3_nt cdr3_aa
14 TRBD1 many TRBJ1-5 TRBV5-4 TGTGCCAGCAGCTCACAGGGGAGCAATCAGCCCCAGCATTTT CASSSQGSNQPQHF
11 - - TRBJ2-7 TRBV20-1 TGCAGTGTTGTGGCGGGCCACGAGCAGTACTTC CSVVAGHEQYF
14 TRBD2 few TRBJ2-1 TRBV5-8 TGTGCCAGCAGCTTGGGGTCTAGCGGGAGCTGGAAGGTCTTC CASSLGSSGSWKVF
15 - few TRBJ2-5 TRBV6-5 TGTGCCAGCAGTTACCTGATCGGGGCTCAAGAGACCCAGTACTTC CASSYLIGAQETQYF
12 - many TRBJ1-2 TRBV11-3 TGTGCCAGCAGCTTGGACGGGAGTGGCTACACCTTC CASSLDGSGYTF
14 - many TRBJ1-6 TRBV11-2 TGTGCCAGCAGCCCATGGGGGGGGAGATCACCCCTCCACTTT CASSPWGGRSPLHF
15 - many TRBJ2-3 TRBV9 TGTGCCAGCAGCGGACTAGGAGGGCACACAGATACGCAGTATTTT CASSGLGGHTDTQYF
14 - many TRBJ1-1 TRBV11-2 TGTGCCAGCAGAAAACAGGGCGGGAACACTGAAGCTTTCTTT CASRKQGGNTEAFF
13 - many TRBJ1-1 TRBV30 TGTGCCTGGAGACATCACCTGAACACTGAAGCTTTCTTT CAWRHHLNTEAFF
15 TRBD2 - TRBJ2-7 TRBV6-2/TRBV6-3 TGTGCCAGCAGTGGACTAGCGGGAGGTAAATACGAGCAGTACTTC CASSGLAGGKYEQYF
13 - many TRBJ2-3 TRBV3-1 TGTGCCAGCAGCCAAGGGGACTTCGATACGCAGTATTTT CASSQGDFDTQYF
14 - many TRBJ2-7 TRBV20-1 TGCAGTGCTAGTTCCCTCCTAGCCCCTTACGAGCAGTACTTC CSASSLLAPYEQYF
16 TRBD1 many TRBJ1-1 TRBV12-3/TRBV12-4 TGTGCCAGCAGTTTAGCGTACGGCAGGGGGAACGCTGAAGCTTTCTTT CASSLAYGRGNAEAFF
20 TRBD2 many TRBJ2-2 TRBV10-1 TGCGCCAGCAGTGACCGGGAAGGGAGGACTAGCGGGAGAACGAGCGGGGAGCTGTTTTTT CASSDREGRTSGRTSGELFF
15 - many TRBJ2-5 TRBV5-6 TGTGCCAGCAGCCACCGGGCGACGGGTAAAGAGACCCAGTACTTC CASSHRATGKETQYF
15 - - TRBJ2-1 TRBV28 TGTGCCAGCAGTTCAGGGCTAGCGTATTACAATGAGCAGTTCTTC CASSSGLAYYNEQFF
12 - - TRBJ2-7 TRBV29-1 TGCAGCGTAGTACACGGGACCTACGAGCAGTACTTC CSVVHGTYEQYF
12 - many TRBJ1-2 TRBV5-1 TGCGCCAGCAGCTTGGGACGGACGGACTACACCTTC CASSLGRTDYTF
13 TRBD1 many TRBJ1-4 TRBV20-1 TGCAGTGCTAAGGACAGGAGGAGTGAAAAACTGTTTTTT CSAKDRRSEKLFF
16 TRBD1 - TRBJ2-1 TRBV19 TGTGCCAGTAGTATGCCACAGGGGGCCGATGGCGATGAGCAGTTCTTC CASSMPQGADGDEQFF
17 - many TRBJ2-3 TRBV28 TGTGCCAGCAGTTTGTTAAAGGACAGACTTCTCACAGATACGCAGTATTTT CASSLLKDRLLTDTQYF
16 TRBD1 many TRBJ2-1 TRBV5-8 TGTGCCAGCAGCTTGGCCGCCAGGGGGCACGACAATGAGCAGTTCTTC CASSLAARGHDNEQFF
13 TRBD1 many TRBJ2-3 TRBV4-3 TGCGCCAGCAGCCAAGAGACAGGGGATACGCAGTATTTT CASSQETGDTQYF
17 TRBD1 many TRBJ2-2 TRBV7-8 TGTGCCAGCAGCTCCACAGGGGGATGGGCGACACCCGGGGAGCTGTTTTTT CASSSTGGWATPGELFF
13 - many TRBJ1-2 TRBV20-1 TGCAGTGCGCCGCCCGGGGCGGACTATGGCTACACCTTC CSAPPGADYGYTF
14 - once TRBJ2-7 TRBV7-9 TGTGCCAGCAGCTTAGCGCCAGGGAGGTACGAGCAGTACTTC CASSLAPGRYEQYF
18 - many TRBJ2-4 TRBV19 TGTGCCAGCTCCGGAGGACAGACCCACCGACTAGCCAAAAACATTCAGTACTTC CASSGGQTHRLAKNIQYF
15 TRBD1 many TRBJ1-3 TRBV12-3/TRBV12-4 TGTGCCAGCAGCCCAGGGACAGGGGCTGGAAACACCATATATTTT CASSPGTGAGNTIYF
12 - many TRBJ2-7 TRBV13 TGTGCCAGCAGCTTCGACCGCTACGAGCAGTACTTC CASSFDRYEQYF
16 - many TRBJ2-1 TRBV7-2 TGTGCCAGCAGCTTAGCCCCGGAGGACTCCTACAATGAGCAGTTCTTC CASSLAPEDSYNEQFF
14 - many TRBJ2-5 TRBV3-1 TGTGCCAGCAGCCGCGCATCAGTCCGGGAGACCCAGTACTTC CASSRASVRETQYF
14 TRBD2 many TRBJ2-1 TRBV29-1 TGCAGCGTTGATGTAGCGGCCGGGGGGAATGAGCAGTTCTTC CSVDVAAGGNEQFF
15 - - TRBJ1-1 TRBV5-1 TGCGCCAGCAGCCCTAGCAGCGGACGAGGCACTGAAGCTTTCTTT CASSPSSGRGTEAFF